These T cell receptor beta chains were read from a single sample in a study of T-cell reconstitution after alpha-beta-depleted transplantation in children. MiXCR, run by TCRdb on the PCR reads, gives a single entry per CDR3 protein. Of about 980,000 distinct CDR3 sequences in the sample, roughly 29% were seen once. The sample consisted of PBMCs, mostly from graft donor cells, taken 360 days after TCRalphabeta/CD19-depleted stem cell transplant. Receptors originate from a boy under three years old who had a stem cell transplant for SCID, so the T cells may come from the graft donor. Each CDR3 is given with its conserved first and last residue.

V gene | CDR3 protein
TRBV10-3 | CAISQNPGLARGGGELFF
TRBV27 | CASKMGGDTQYF
TRBV20-1 | CSAGRGGPFTDTQYF
TRBV3-1 | CASSQVTQGAGYNEQFF
TRBV5-1 | CASSITGTAGYEQYF
TRBV15 | CATSSRTRHNEQFF
TRBV2 | CASRSQGLQETQYF
TRBV10-3 | CAISDSPPWAFF
TRBV29-1 | CSATSGEAFF
TRBV6-2/TRBV6-3 | CASSYSSTPDRGDMNTEAFF
TRBV20-1 | CSASPGVAYNEQFF
TRBV4-3 | CASSQDRRETYGYTF
TRBV5-1 | CASSNTQGPDEQFF
TRBV7-8 | CASSWGPNTEAFF
TRBV27 | CAGRQGSTDTQYF
TRBV5-6 | CASSLVDTEQYF
TRBV28 | CASSGDSGYNQPQHF
TRBV18 | CASSPGQMLTDTQYF
TRBV4-1 | CASSQVFLSETQYF
TRBV2 | CASSGLEETQYF
TRBV12-3/TRBV12-4 | CASSFGQKSPTEAFF
TRBV6-1 | CASRMDGQNTEAFF
TRBV10-3 | CAISESFPGTGSWEQYF
TRBV20-1 | CSARDLRGGPYEQFF
TRBV5-1 | CASSSGLPNTGELFF
TRBV28 | CASSLSGTPGGQPQHF
TRBV10-3 | CAVRDRGVETQYF
TRBV10-3 | CAISESGLAREQFF
TRBV5-1 | CASSLGAPGELFF
TRBV12-3/TRBV12-4 | CASSGTDYGYTF
TRBV20-1 | CSARIRDLYYEQYF
TRBV4-1 | CASSQGQGPTGELFF
TRBV29-1 | CSVERGAPYNEQFF
TRBV20-1 | CSASGQSSNSPLHF
TRBV6-5 | CASSYWTGGSGTEAFF
TRBV27 | CASSSDRVYGYTF